The 9 T cell receptor beta chains below were found in one sample sequenced in a study of blood T cell repertoires in COVID-19. TCRdb's copy holds only in-frame clones and misses some; the assay was immunoSEQ multiplex PCR. The data hold 200,000 to 250,000 clones, with 80% to 90% observed a single time. Sequenced material: PBMCs or T cells enriched from blood (not recorded which). The origin of the receptors is a woman under 30 in a cohort exposed to, infected with or recovered from COVID-19 (not recorded which).

This rearrangement joins TRBV6-5 to TRBJ1-6; TRBD1 matches 9 bases. This CDR3 comprises 15 residues. V was clipped by 0 bases and J by 11 bases; unmatched bases: 5. CDR1 and CDR2 from the germline V gene are MNHEY and SVGAGI. The CDR3 loop is CASSYSRTGETPLHF. The CDR3 DNA sequence: TGTGCCAGCAGTTACTCCAGGACAGGGGAGACACCCCTCCACTTT.

A word on this clone: Other DNA sequences within the sample encode an identical CDR3. The V and J genes are TRBV30 and TRBJ1-5; possibly TRBD1 for D (5 bases). The CDR3 extends over 13 amino acids. The germline V gene encodes CDR1 GTSNPN and CDR2 SVGIG (reference sequence). V lost 0 bases, J lost 6 bases, and 9 bases lay in between. CDR3 DNA sequence: TGTGCCTGGAGTGTACTCGGGGGTCAGCCCCAGCATTTT. Residues: CAWSVLGGQPQHF.

V usage is TRBV20-1 and J usage is TRBJ1-2; D is undetermined. V lost 3 bases to trimming and J lost 8 bases, with 7 bases between them. CDR1 and CDR2 from the germline V gene are DFQATT and SNEGSKA (reference sequence). This CDR3 has 10 amino acids. The CDR3 loop is CSARAGGYTF. CDR3 DNA: TGCAGTGCTAGGGCCGGGGGCTACACCTTC.

This clone has only one observation. V usage is TRBV7-6 and J usage is TRBJ1-1; 9 bases align to TRBD1. CDR1 and CDR2 from the germline V gene are SGHVS and FNYEAQ. Trimming at V came to 1 base and at J to 7 bases, leaving 7 bases not matched to a gene. The CDR3 has 15 residues. CDR3 sequence reads: CASSLVGTGWDEAFF. Written as DNA, the CDR3 is TGTGCCAGCAGCTTAGTGGGGACAGGGTGGGATGAAGCTTTCTTT.

The chain links TRBV18 to TRBJ1-2; no firm D call. There are 17 residues in the CDR3. Germline CDR1 KGHSH, CDR2 LQKENI. The V and J ends lost 3 bases and 4 bases respectively, with 21 bases between them. The CDR3 sequence: CASSPLPPPTTGYGYTF. For the CDR3, the DNA is TGTGCCAGCTCACCCCTACCCCCACCCACAACGGGCTATGGCTACACCTTC.

This chain links TRBV18 with TRBJ2-5; D perhaps matches TRBD1 (7 bases). The V and J ends lost 2 bases and 4 bases respectively, with 17 bases between them. The CDR3 totals 16 residues. Germline V gives CDR1 KGHSH, CDR2 LQKENI. This CDR3 is CASSPSLLRDRETQYF. In nucleotides, the CDR3 is TGTGCCAGCTCACCAAGTTTGTTGCGGGACAGAGAGACCCAGTACTTC.

The chain joins TRBV19 to TRBJ1-2, with unresolved D. V gave up 7 bases and J gave up 2 bases, with 14 bases separating them. CDR3 length: 14 residues. Germline CDR1 reads LNHDA; CDR2 reads SQIVND (reference sequence). CDR3 nucleotides: TGTGCCAGTACCACCAGTGAGGCAAACTATGGCTACACCTTC. This gives the protein CASTTSEANYGYTF.

V and J are TRBV4-1 and TRBJ1-1; 7 bases are a match to TRBD1. V lost 0 bases and J lost 5; bases outside the gene matches: 9. There are 16 residues in the CDR3. Germline CDR1 MGHRA, CDR2 YSYEKL. In DNA form, the CDR3 reads TGCGCCAGCAGCCAAGAGAATCGGGGCAGGGGGACTGAAGCTTTCTTT. Its protein is CASSQENRGRGTEAFF.

This rearrangement joins TRBV24-1 to TRBJ2-1; 8 nucleotides match TRBD2. J was trimmed by 8 bases and V by 4 bases; bases with no gene match: 9. Germline CDR1 KGHDR, CDR2 SFDVKD. The CDR3 length is 15 residues. CDR3: CATSDGGGFNHEQFF. CDR3 in DNA: TGTGCCACCAGTGACGGCGGGGGGTTTAACCATGAGCAGTTCTTC.